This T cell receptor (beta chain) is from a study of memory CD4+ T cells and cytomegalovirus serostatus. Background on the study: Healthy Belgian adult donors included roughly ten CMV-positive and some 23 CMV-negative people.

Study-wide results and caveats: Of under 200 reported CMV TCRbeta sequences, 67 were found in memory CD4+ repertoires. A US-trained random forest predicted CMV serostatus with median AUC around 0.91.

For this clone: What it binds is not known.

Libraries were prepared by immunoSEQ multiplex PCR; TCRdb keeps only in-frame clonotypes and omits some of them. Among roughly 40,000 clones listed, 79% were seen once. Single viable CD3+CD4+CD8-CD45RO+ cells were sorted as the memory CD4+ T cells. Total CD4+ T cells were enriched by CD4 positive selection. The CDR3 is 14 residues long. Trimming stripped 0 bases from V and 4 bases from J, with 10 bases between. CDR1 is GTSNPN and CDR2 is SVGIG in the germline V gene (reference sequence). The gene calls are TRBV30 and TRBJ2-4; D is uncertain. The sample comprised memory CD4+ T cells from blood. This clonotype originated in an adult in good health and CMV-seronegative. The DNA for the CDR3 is TGTGCCTGGAGTGTAGGGATTAGTAAAAACATTCAGTACTTC. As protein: CAWSVGISKNIQYF.